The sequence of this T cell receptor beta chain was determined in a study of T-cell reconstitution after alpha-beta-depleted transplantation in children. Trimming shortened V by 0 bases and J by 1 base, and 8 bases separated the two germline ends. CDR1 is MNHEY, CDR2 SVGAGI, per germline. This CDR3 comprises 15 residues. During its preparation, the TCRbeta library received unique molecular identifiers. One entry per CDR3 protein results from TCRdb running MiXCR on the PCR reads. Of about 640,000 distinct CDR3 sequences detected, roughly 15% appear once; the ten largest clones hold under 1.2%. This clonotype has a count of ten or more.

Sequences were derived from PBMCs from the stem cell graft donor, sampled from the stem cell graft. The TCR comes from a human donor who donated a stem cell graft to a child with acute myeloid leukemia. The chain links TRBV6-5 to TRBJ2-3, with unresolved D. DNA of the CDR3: TGTGCCAGCAGTTACTCTCCAACGGGCACAGATACGCAGTATTTT. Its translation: CASSYSPTGTDTQYF.